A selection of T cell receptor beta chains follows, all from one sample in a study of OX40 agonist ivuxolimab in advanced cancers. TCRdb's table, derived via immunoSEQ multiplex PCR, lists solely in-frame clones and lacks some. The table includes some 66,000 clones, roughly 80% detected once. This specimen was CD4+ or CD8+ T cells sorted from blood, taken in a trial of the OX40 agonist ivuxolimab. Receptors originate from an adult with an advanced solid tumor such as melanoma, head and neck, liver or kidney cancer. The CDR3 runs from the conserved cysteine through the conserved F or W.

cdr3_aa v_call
CARSSKREGHNEQFF TRBV5-3
CASSFSGRAAGELFF TRBV27
CASSPTTGIVYEQYF TRBV7-9
CSVPSGRYNEQYF TRBV29-1
CASSPAAGADGELFF TRBV7-9
CASPTGANVLTF TRBV27
CASSLDSAGNTGELFF TRBV7-6
CASSLGGGRGGNEQFF TRBV7-6
CASSLSGNREKLFF TRBV5-1
CASSLGGPTEAFF TRBV7-2
CASSTWTSGYNEQFF TRBV6-5
CASSPPSSGRRDEQYF TRBV13
CASSPGQASTDTQYF TRBV18
CASSLNMVGTQYF TRBV19
CASRITGGRGQFF TRBV6-5
CAWSVGGGNTIYF TRBV30
CSAEEGPLGFF TRBV20-1
CAISAASGETQYF TRBV10-3
CASSFSGFSQYF TRBV27
CASRGQGVHGYTF TRBV2
CAWSFSGGTYF TRBV30
CASSPRPGQGSTGELFF TRBV7-6
CASSFGEGWETQYF TRBV7-2
CASSAPGTGADTQYF TRBV7-9
CASSVLAGENNEQFF TRBV9
CASHPRGGLSNEKLFF TRBV28
CAWSVTVGRTQYF TRBV30
CASSLILAAISGANVLTF TRBV5-5
CASSLEGQRYGEQFF TRBV5-1
CASSLAGGSTYEQYF TRBV7-9
CATSRGVSSGANVLTF TRBV15
CATGGTGGTEAFF TRBV7-9
CASRSEDRDENIQYF TRBV21-1
CASSPTPWGWQTYEQYF TRBV19
CASSLEGYGETQYF TRBV7-2
CASSPGQGALDYGYTF TRBV7-9
CASSFDPGLAGPNEQFF TRBV5-1
CASSQTSGRVYEQYF TRBV19
CASSEFLGTYEQYF TRBV25-1
CASSFSDRGQETQYF TRBV5-1